This T cell receptor beta chain was retrieved from a study of identical twins. The germline CDR1 and CDR2 sequences are MNHEY and SVGAGI. Trimming left V 4 bases short and J 2 bases short, with 6 bases between. The CDR3 extends over 13 amino acids. Study-level points and caveats: Whereas memory repertoires showed no such difference, abundant cord blood beta clonotypes carried fewer insertions. The study reached conclusions through statistical analysis that was cross-sectional, not following the same donors.

This clonotype was counted a few times. As yet, its antigen is unknown. Using its own MiXCR run on the 5' RACE reads, TCRdb lists one record per CDR3 protein. Found here are a few hundred thousand distinct CDR3 sequences, more than 9.5% of them singletons; the top ten hold 3.5% to 5%. These same records also appear under a second study, on yellow fever vaccine responses in identical twins.

The receptor's source is a woman between 18 and 29 years old in good health. The chain is built from TRBV6-5 and TRBJ1-5; D is undetermined. The sample taken for sequencing was memory (CD45RO+) T cells sorted from blood. The CDR3 region has the DNA TGTGCCAGCAGTTTCCTTGGCAATCAGCCCCAGCATTTT. Protein sequence: CASSFLGNQPQHF.